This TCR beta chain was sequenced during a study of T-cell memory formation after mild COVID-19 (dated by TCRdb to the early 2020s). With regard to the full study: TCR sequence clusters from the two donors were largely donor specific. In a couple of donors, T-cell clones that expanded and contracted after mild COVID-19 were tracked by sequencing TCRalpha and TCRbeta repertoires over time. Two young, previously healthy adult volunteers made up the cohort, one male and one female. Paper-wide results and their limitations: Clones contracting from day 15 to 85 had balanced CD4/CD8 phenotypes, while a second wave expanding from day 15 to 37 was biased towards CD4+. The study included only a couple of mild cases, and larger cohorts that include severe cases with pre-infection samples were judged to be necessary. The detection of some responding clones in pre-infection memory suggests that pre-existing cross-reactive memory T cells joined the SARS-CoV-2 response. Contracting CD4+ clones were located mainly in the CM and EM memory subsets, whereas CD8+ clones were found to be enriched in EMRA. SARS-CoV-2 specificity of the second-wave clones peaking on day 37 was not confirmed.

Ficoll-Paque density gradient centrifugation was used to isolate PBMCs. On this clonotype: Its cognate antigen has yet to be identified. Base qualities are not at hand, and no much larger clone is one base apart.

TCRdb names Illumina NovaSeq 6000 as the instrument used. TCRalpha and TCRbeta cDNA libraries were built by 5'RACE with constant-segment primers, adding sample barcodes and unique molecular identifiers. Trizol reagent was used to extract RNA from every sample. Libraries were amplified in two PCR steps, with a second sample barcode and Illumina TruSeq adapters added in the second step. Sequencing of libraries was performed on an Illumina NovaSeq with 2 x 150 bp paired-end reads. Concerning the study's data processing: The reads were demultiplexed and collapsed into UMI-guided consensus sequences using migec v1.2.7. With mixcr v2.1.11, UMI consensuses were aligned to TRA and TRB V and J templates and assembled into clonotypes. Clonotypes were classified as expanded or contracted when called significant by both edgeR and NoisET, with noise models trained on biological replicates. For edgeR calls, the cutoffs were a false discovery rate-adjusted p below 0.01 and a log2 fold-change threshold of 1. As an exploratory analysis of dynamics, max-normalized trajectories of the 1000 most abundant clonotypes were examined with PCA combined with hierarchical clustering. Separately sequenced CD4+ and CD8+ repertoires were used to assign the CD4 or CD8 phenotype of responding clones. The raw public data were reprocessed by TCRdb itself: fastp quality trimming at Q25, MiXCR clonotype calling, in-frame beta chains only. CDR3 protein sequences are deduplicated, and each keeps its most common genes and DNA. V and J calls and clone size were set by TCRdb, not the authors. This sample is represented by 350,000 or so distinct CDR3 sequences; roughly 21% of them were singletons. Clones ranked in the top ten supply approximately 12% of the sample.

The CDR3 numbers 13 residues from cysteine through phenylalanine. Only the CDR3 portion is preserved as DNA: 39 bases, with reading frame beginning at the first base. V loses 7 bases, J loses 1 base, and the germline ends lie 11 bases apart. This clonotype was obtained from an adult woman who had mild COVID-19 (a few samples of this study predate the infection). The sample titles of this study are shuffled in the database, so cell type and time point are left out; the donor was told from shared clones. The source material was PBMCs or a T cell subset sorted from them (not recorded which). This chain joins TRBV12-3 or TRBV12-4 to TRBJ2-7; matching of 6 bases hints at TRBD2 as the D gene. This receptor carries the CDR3 CASKYSGSYEQYF. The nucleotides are TGTGCCAGCAAGTATAGCGGATCCTACGAGCAGTACTTC.